This T cell receptor (beta chain) was captured by sequencing in a study of blood T cell repertoires in COVID-19. Study context: Sources were T cells, B-cell-depleted T cells, or PBMCs; the material itself was cDNA or gDNA.

Sequencing was performed with immunoSEQ multiplex PCR; in TCRdb, only in-frame clones are kept and a portion is missing. The table has 220,000 or so clones, roughly 86% seen once. The source material was PBMCs or T cells enriched from blood (not recorded which). The clonotype was recovered from a woman aged 50 to 60 who had recovered from COVID-19.

CDR3 DNA sequence: TGTGCCAGCAGCCAACCGGGACTAGCGGGGTTAAGCTCCTACGAGCAGTACTTC. The encoded protein is CASSQPGLAGLSSYEQYF. The chain joins TRBV11-2 to TRBJ2-7; 13 positions agree with TRBD2. V was clipped by 5 bases and J by 0 bases; unmatched bases: 10. Germline V gene sequence: CDR1 SGHAT, CDR2 FQNNGV. The CDR3 has 18 residues.